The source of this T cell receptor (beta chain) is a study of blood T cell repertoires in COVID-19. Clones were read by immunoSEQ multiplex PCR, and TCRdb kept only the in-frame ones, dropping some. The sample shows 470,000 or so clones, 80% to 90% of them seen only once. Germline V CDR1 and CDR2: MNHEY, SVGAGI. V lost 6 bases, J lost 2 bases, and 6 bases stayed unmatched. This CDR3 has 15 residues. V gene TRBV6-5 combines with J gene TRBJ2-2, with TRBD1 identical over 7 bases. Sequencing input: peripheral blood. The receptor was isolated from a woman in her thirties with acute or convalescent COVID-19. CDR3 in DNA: TGTGCCAGCAGGTTACGAGGGGGCAACACCGGGGAGCTGTTTTTT. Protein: CASRLRGGNTGELFF.